What follows are 23 T cell receptor beta chains derived from one specimen sequenced in a study of cytomegalovirus exposure and HLA in healthy donors. The PCR ran on 60 Vbeta and 13 Jbeta primers. Assay: immunoSEQ multiplex PCR; the TCRdb copy retains only in-frame clones and omits some. This sample's table reports some 120,000 clones. The sample was PBMCs. The receptor source for this set is a man between 35 and 55 years old in good health and CMV-seronegative.

The chain links TRBV11-3 to TRBJ2-1; the match to TRBD2 covers 13 bases. V trimming: 4 bases; J trimming: 7 bases; junction bases outside the gene matches: 7. Germline loops: CDR1 SGHNT, CDR2 YENEEA. The CDR3 has 16 amino acids. CDR3 nucleotide sequence: TGTGCCAGCAGCTCTCGACGACTAGCGGGAGGAAATGAGCAGTTCTTC. This gives the protein CASSSRRLAGGNEQFF.

The gene calls are TRBV5-4 and TRBJ2-1, with 8 bases matching TRBD2. CDR1 and CDR2 from the germline V gene are SGHNT and YYREEE (reference sequence). This CDR3 has 13 residues. With V trimmed by 0 bases and J by 13 bases, 6 bases remained unmatched. CDR3 protein: CASSLGGTSNQFF. Written as DNA, the CDR3 is TGTGCCAGCAGCTTGGGCGGGACTAGTAACCAGTTCTTC.

The V gene is TRBV11-3, the J gene TRBJ2-7; D ambiguous. Germline-derived CDR1 and CDR2 are SGHNT and YENEEA. The length of the CDR3 is 14 residues. V was trimmed by 0 bases and J by 1 base, leaving 7 bases between them. The CDR3 bases are TGTGCCAGCAGCTTAGATTTCCAGTCCTACGAGCAGTACTTC. Translation gives CASSLDFQSYEQYF.

The chain links TRBV11-2 to TRBJ2-7; 7 bases are shared with TRBD1. Germline-derived CDR1 and CDR2 are SGHAT and FQNNGV. V was pared by 1 base and J by 3 bases, with 6 bases of the junction left unmatched. CDR3 size: 15 residues. The CDR3 sequence: CASSLGTGSFYEQYF. For the CDR3, the DNA is TGTGCCAGCAGCTTAGGGACAGGAAGTTTCTACGAGCAGTACTTC.

This CDR3 reads CASSLGQGSFDYGYTF. Written as DNA, the CDR3 is TGTGCCAGCAGTTTGGGGCAGGGTTCATTTGACTATGGCTACACCTTC. This chain uses TRBV27 with TRBJ1-2; tentative D call: TRBD1 (5 bases). Germline V CDR1 and CDR2: MNHEY, SMNVEV (reference sequence). This CDR3 contains 16 residues. Deletions cut 3 bases from V and 3 bases from J, with 17 bases between.

The chain links TRBV7-2 to TRBJ1-1; no reliable D call. The ends were cut back, 2 bases at V and 4 bases at J, with 5 bases in the middle. CDR1 is SGHTA, CDR2 FQGNSA, per germline. CDR3 size: 12 residues. The CDR3 nucleotides are TGTGCCAGCAGCTTATCATTCACTGAAGCTTTCTTT. This gives the protein CASSLSFTEAFF.

The chain employs TRBV7-2 and TRBJ2-1; D is unresolved. The CDR3 has 13 amino acids. Germline V gene sequence: CDR1 SGHTA, CDR2 FQGNSA. V was clipped by 5 bases and J by 7 bases, with 12 bases between them. The CDR3 region is CASSRGRYNEQFF. CDR3 sequence (DNA): TGTGCCAGCAGCCGAGGAAGGTATAATGAGCAGTTCTTC.

The rearrangement links TRBV5-6 to TRBJ2-3; TRBD1 matches 8 bases. Germline CDR1 SGHDT, CDR2 YYEEEE. The CDR3 totals 18 residues. Germline trimming cut 4 bases from V and 2 bases from J; bases unmatched to any gene: 15. The CDR3 DNA sequence: TGTGCCAGCAGCCCGGCGTGGGGACAGGCTCTTGACACAGATACGCAGTATTTT. This translates into CASSPAWGQALDTDTQYF.

The chain joins TRBV6-4 to TRBJ1-2; TRBD1 aligns across 7 bases. This CDR3 is built from 14 residues. V was clipped by 4 bases and J by 7 bases; unmatched bases: 9. Germline V gives CDR1 MRHNA, CDR2 SNTAGT. Here the CDR3 reads CASSVKTGQGGYTF. The CDR3 nucleotides read TGTGCCAGCAGTGTCAAGACAGGGCAGGGTGGCTACACCTTC.

The chain combines TRBV6-5 with TRBJ2-7; TRBD1 matches 8 bases. Germline assignment: CDR1 MNHEY and CDR2 SVGAGI. The trim removed 6 bases at V and 2 bases at J, leaving 9 bases unmatched. The CDR3 consists of 15 residues. CDR3 coding DNA: TGTGCCAGCAGGCTATGGGAACAGGGGGCCTACGAGCAGTACTTC. Protein: CASRLWEQGAYEQYF.

The genes are TRBV7-2 and TRBJ2-7; TRBD1 might be the D (6 bases). Germline V lookup: CDR1 SGHTA, CDR2 FQGNSA. The CDR3 consists of 16 residues. V gave up 5 bases and J gave up 0 bases, with 17 bases separating them. CDR3 amino acids: CASSQGQPRSSYEQYF. The CDR3 DNA follows: TGTGCCAGCAGCCAAGGACAGCCACGAAGCTCCTACGAGCAGTACTTC.

With regard to this clone: This same CDR3 is encoded by further DNA sequences in the sample. The chain has TRBV6-5 and TRBJ1-5; the D is unclear. The CDR3 covers 15 residues. Germline V gene data show CDR1 as MNHEY and CDR2 as SVGAGI. Trimming removed 7 bases from V and 2 bases from J, with 15 bases in between. CDR3 nucleotides: TGTGCCAGCACTCGGAAGCCGGGTGGCAATCAGCCCCAGCATTTT. Translating it yields CASTRKPGGNQPQHF.

This chain links TRBV5-1 with TRBJ2-1; 7 bases agree with TRBD2. The junction had 7 bases not matched to a gene; V was cut back by 0 bases and J by 4 bases. There are 16 residues in the CDR3. Germline V CDR1 and CDR2: SGHRS, YFSETQ. The DNA for the CDR3 is TGCGCCAGCAGCTTGGTAGCGGGTGGAACTTACAATGAGCAGTTCTTC. It is translated as CASSLVAGGTYNEQFF.

The chain recombines TRBV5-1 with TRBJ2-7; perhaps TRBD1 as D (6 bases). The CDR3 covers 13 residues. Trimming took off 4 bases at V and 0 bases at J, with 8 bases between the two ends. The V gene's germline CDR1 is SGHRS and CDR2 YFSETQ. Here the CDR3 reads CASSGDTSYEQYF. The CDR3 DNA sequence: TGCGCCAGCAGCGGGGACACCTCCTACGAGCAGTACTTC.

The chain uses TRBV11-2 and TRBJ2-2, with 9 bases aligning to TRBD2. V shed 5 bases and J 1 base; nucleotides not matched to a gene: 5. Germline V gives CDR1 SGHAT, CDR2 FQNNGV. The CDR3 length is 16 residues. CDR3 amino acids: CASSRLAGKNTGELFF. CDR3 sequence (DNA): TGTGCCAGCAGCAGGCTAGCGGGGAAGAACACCGGGGAGCTGTTTTTT.

The genes are TRBV11-1 and TRBJ2-3; the D gene is possibly TRBD1 (6 bases). The CDR3 totals 16 residues. Deletions cut 4 bases from V and 1 base from J, with 15 bases between. CDR1 SGHAT and CDR2 FQDESV come from the germline V gene (reference sequence). CDR3 loop: CASSSIRGWGTDTQYF. The CDR3 coding sequence is TGTGCCAGCAGCTCTATCAGGGGATGGGGCACAGATACGCAGTATTTT.

This sequence joins TRBV4-3 and TRBJ2-1; no clear D gene. Deletions cut 0 bases from V and 1 base from J, with 10 bases between. CDR1 and CDR2 (germline): LGHNA, YSLEER. The CDR3 has 16 residues. This CDR3 reads CASSQEERPSYNEQFF. CDR3 nucleotides: TGCGCCAGCAGCCAAGAAGAGCGCCCGTCCTACAATGAGCAGTTCTTC.

The rearrangement uses TRBV18 and TRBJ2-7; no reliable D call. Germline V gives CDR1 KGHSH, CDR2 LQKENI. Trimming removed 2 bases at V and 0 bases at J, with 11 bases between. The CDR3 extends over 15 amino acids. The CDR3 region has the DNA TGTGCCAGCTCACCAGCCTTCCTGAGCTCCTACGAGCAGTACTTC. This sequence encodes CASSPAFLSSYEQYF.

The V gene is TRBV6-5, the J gene TRBJ1-2; 8 positions agree with TRBD1. Germline V gene data show CDR1 as MNHEY and CDR2 as SVGAGI. J was trimmed by 7 bases and V by 5 bases; bases with no gene match: 12. This CDR3 is 15 amino acids long. The CDR3: CASSTKPGGRGGYTF. The CDR3 coding sequence is TGTGCCAGCAGTACCAAGCCAGGGGGCCGGGGTGGCTACACCTTC.

This rearrangement joins TRBV7-2 to TRBJ2-6; D unclear. The germline CDR1 and CDR2 sequences are SGHTA and FQGNSA. V gave up 2 bases and J gave up 0 bases, with 14 bases separating them. The CDR3 totals 18 residues. The CDR3 bases are TGTGCCAGCAGCTTACGGCCAGGAATCATCTCTGGGGCCAACGTCCTGACTTTC. As protein: CASSLRPGIISGANVLTF.

CDR3 nucleotide sequence: TGCGCCAGCAGTTTAGGGGGCATCCCCTACGAGCAGTACTTC. Translation: CASSLGGIPYEQYF. The rearrangement links TRBV5-1 to TRBJ2-7; 7 bases map to TRBD1. The V segment lost 5 bases and the J segment 2 bases; nucleotides outside the gene matches: 7. The CDR3 is 14 residues long. The germline gives CDR1 SGHRS, CDR2 YFSETQ.

This rearrangement joins TRBV5-5 to TRBJ2-1; 7 bases agree with TRBD1. CDR1 and CDR2 from the germline V gene are SGHKS and YYEKEE (reference sequence). Losses at the gene ends were 4 bases for V and 5 bases for J; bases not matched to a gene: 12. The CDR3 contains 16 residues. The CDR3 nucleotides read TGTGCCAGCAGCGGAACAGGGGTTGGAGGCCACAATGAGCAGTTCTTC. It encodes CASSGTGVGGHNEQFF. Variable domain in full (rest from reference TRBV5-5 and TRBJ2-1): DAGVTQSPTHLIKTRGQQVTLRCSPISGHKSVSWYQQVLGQGPQFIFQYYEKEERGRGNFPDRFSARQFPNYSSELNVNALLLGDSALYLCASSGTGVGGHNEQFFGPGTRLTVL.

The chain is built from TRBV6-5 and TRBJ2-7, with TRBD2 as a possible D gene (7 bases). The CDR3 extends over 14 amino acids. With 2 bases removed from V and 6 bases from J, the gap between germline ends came to 14 bases. The germline V gene encodes CDR1 MNHEY and CDR2 SVGAGI. The CDR3 loop reads CASSYGQGGGEQYF. The CDR3, as DNA: TGTGCCAGCAGTTACGGCCAGGGAGGGGGCGAGCAGTACTTC.